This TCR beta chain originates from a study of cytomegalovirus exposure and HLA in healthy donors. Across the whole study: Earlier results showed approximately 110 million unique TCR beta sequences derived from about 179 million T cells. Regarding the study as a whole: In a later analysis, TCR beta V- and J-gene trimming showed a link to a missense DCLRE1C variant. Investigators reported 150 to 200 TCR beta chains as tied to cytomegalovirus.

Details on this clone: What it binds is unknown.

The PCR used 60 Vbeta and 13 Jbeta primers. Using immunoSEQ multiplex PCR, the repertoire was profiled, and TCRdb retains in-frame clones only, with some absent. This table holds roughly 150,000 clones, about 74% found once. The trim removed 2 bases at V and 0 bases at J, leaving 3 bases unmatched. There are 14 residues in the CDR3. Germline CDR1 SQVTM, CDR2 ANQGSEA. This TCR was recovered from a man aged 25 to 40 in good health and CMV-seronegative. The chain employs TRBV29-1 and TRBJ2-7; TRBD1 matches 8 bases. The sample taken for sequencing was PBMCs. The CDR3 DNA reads TGCAGCGTTGAAAACAGGGGGAACTCCTACGAGCAGTACTTC. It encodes CSVENRGNSYEQYF.